This TCR beta chain was obtained from a study of T cell clones after liver transplantation. The assay was immunoSEQ multiplex PCR, and TCRdb's table has in-frame clones only and misses some. The sample holds some 40,000 clones, more than 70% seen once. This CDR3 contains 16 residues. V trimming: 5 bases; J trimming: 2 bases; junction bases outside the gene matches: 11. Germline V gene lookup returns CDR1 SGHAT and CDR2 FQNNGV. The clonotype comes from a human patient who received a liver transplant. The graft donor may account for some of the T cells. The specimen was CD4+ T cells from blood, collected 24 months after liver transplant. The rearrangement links TRBV11-2 to TRBJ2-5; 7 nucleotides agree with TRBD1. Here the CDR3 DNA reads TGTGCCAGCAGCAAACTGACAGGGCAGGTTCAAGAGACCCAGTACTTC. It yields the protein CASSKLTGQVQETQYF.